This TCR beta chain was recovered during a study of vaccination and CD4 T cells after COVID-19. Comment on this clonotype: Antigen unknown.

Germline CDR1 reads SEHNR; CDR2 reads FQNEAQ (reference sequence). CDR3 size: 13 residues. The germline V and J ends were trimmed by 5 bases and 1 base, with 8 bases remaining between them. Described treatment: approximately 11-day PBMC culture with coronavirus spike peptide pools or control peptides (ViraFEST assay). The Oncomine TCR Beta short-read assay sequenced DNA from cultured CD4+ T cells. Once CD4+ T cells had been cultured, genomic DNA was extracted from them. TCRdb independently ran MiXCR on the PCR reads; one entry per CDR3 protein. The sample contains about 5,000 distinct CDR3 sequences, roughly 47% of which appear only once.

This clonotype originated in a human donor who had recovered from COVID-19. The V gene is TRBV7-9, the J gene TRBJ1-1; D call uncertain. The input for sequencing was CD4+ T cells from blood, cultured in vitro, taken after SARS-CoV-2 vaccination. CDR3 protein: CASSPGKNTEAFF. Here the CDR3 DNA reads TGTGCCAGCAGCCCCGGCAAGAACACTGAAGCTTTCTTT.